This T cell receptor (beta chain) is drawn from a study of blood T cell repertoires in COVID-19. In the original workflow: Reference gene primer amplification in the assay estimated nucleated cell counts. The repertoire was sequenced with immunoSEQ multiplex PCR; TCRdb's copy has only in-frame clones and lacks some. For V, J and clone size, that table is used; D and trimming come from the DNA. Among tens of thousands of clones listed, 80% were seen once. CDR1 and CDR2 (germline): SQVTM, ANQGSEA. The CDR3 is 15 amino acids. The V gene lost 1 base and the J gene lost 4 bases, with 15 bases spanning the gap.

The sequence derives from a woman of 80 years or more with acute or convalescent COVID-19. This rearrangement joins TRBV29-1 to TRBJ2-3, with a tentative D call TRBD2 (7 bases). The sample consisted of peripheral blood. This CDR3 is CSVEVGGGGPDTQYF. The DNA for the CDR3 is TGCAGCGTTGAAGTGGGGGGAGGGGGACCAGATACGCAGTATTTT.